These T cell receptor beta chains were read from a single sample in a study of Graves' ophthalmopathy and Graves' hyperthyroidism. TCRdb called the multiplex PCR reads again in MiXCR, with one record for every CDR3 protein. This sample has just over 600,000 distinct CDR3 sequences, with about 20% found just once. The sequenced sample was peripheral blood. The receptors originated from a woman aged 18-35 years with stable Graves' hyperthyroidism. Some clones in this sample may be carry-over from other donors' samples. Each CDR3 is given without its conserved first and last residue. Clone sizes are given selectively: once, few, many, or a class where the clone is expanded.

ASSPAGVIDQPQH many TRBJ1-5 TRBV27
ASSRQGPRGYT many TRBJ1-2 TRBV14
ASSQGRDTTEAF few TRBJ1-1 TRBV18
ASSFGGDGKY few TRBJ2-7 TRBV28
ASSREGQGSYEQY - TRBJ2-7 TRBV5-1
ASSLGGGEWETQY - TRBJ2-5 TRBV18
ASGPNRGVGTEAF few TRBJ1-1 TRBV12-3/TRBV12-4
ASSPPPGLAGPSSYEQY once TRBJ2-7 TRBV6-2/TRBV6-3
ASSRQGRGMNTEAF many TRBJ1-1 TRBV6-1
ASSPQDRANTGELF - TRBJ2-2 TRBV18
ASSTGQRSNQPQH many TRBJ1-5 TRBV5-8
SAQDKTYEQY many TRBJ2-7 TRBV20-1
SVAIQDEQY many TRBJ2-7 TRBV29-1
ASSEQPGTDYGYT many TRBJ1-2 TRBV4-2
ASSQDKNYSPLH many TRBJ1-6 TRBV5-1
ASRTDGDYGELF - TRBJ2-2 TRBV12-3/TRBV12-4